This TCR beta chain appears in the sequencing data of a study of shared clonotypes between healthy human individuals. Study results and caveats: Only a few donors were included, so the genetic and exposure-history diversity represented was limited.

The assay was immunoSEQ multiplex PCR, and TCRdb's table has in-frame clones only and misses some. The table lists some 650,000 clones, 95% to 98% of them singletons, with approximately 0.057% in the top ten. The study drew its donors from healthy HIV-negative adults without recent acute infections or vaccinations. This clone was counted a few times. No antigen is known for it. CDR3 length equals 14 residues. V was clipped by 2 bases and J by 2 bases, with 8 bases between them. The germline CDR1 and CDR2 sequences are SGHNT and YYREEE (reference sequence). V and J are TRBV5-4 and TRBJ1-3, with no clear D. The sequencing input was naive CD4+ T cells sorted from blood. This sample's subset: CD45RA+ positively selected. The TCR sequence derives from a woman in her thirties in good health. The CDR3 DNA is TGTGCCAGCAGCTTTCGGTCTGCTGGAAACACCATATATTTT. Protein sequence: CASSFRSAGNTIYF.